This is a list of T cell receptor beta chains from one sample in a study of cytomegalovirus exposure and HLA in healthy donors. The method was immunoSEQ multiplex PCR; TCRdb's version includes in-frame clones alone and lacks a portion of them. The data contain 200,000 to 250,000 clones, around 85% of them singletons. Sequenced: PBMCs. The source is a middle-aged man in good health and CMV-seronegative. Both conserved end residues are part of each CDR3. Each record gives: CDR3 DNA, CDR3 protein, D gene, J gene, clone size, V gene. A D gene is named only where the DNA matches it firmly. Where a row states a size, it is once, few, many or the class of an expanded clone; other rows omit it.

TGTGCCTGGAGAGATTACAGGGTAACGAACACCGGGGAGCTGTTTTTT | CAWRDYRVTNTGELFF | NA | TRBJ2-2 | NA | TRBV30
TGTGCCAGCAGTTACAATCTTGGCTCCTACGAGCAGTACTTC | CASSYNLGSYEQYF | NA | TRBJ2-7 | NA | TRBV27
TGTGCCAGCAGCTTCGAAGGCCCTCGCGGGACCATGAACACTGAAGCTTTCTTT | CASSFEGPRGTMNTEAFF | NA | TRBJ1-1 | NA | TRBV5-4
TGTGCCAGCAGTTACGGGACTTCGTACGAGCAGTACTTC | CASSYGTSYEQYF | NA | TRBJ2-7 | NA | TRBV6-5
TGCGCCAGCAGGGGGGAGGAGCGCACTGAAGCTTTCTTT | CASRGEERTEAFF | NA | TRBJ1-1 | NA | TRBV5-1
TGTGCCAGCAGCCCTCGCGAGGGACAGCCTCGCTCCTACGAGCAGTACTTC | CASSPREGQPRSYEQYF | TRBD1 | TRBJ2-7 | NA | TRBV7-9
TGTGCCAGCAGTTTCCGTTTCCTCGGTTCACCCCTCCACTTT | CASSFRFLGSPLHF | NA | TRBJ1-6 | NA | TRBV28
TGCGCCAGCAGCTCTTGGAGTGACGTTTCCACTGAAGCTTTCTTT | CASSSWSDVSTEAFF | NA | TRBJ1-1 | NA | TRBV5-1
TGTGCCAGCAGCTCCCGACCTTGGGGGGACAGGCTAGCTAACTATGGCTACACCTTC | CASSSRPWGDRLANYGYTF | TRBD1 | TRBJ1-2 | NA | TRBV11-2
TGTGCCAGCAGTGAAAATAGGGCAGGGCCATGGGAGACCCAGTACTTC | CASSENRAGPWETQYF | NA | TRBJ2-5 | NA | TRBV2
TGTGCCAGCGAGGAAAAGGGAGATAAGCGCCGTTCCTACGAGCAGTACTTC | CASEEKGDKRRSYEQYF | NA | TRBJ2-7 | NA | TRBV28
TGTGCCAGCAGTGAATGGGCCGGACAGGGGACTGAAGCTTTCTTT | CASSEWAGQGTEAFF | TRBD1 | TRBJ1-1 | NA | TRBV2
TGTGCTAGTGGTTTGGTGCAGACTCCTACAGGCAGGAACATCTCCTACAATGAGCAGTTCTTC | CASGLVQTPTGRNISYNEQFF | NA | TRBJ2-1 | NA | TRBV12-5
TGTGCCAGCAGCTTAGTTGCGGGGTACTACAATGAGCAGTTCTTC | CASSLVAGYYNEQFF | NA | TRBJ2-1 | NA | TRBV11-2
TGTGCCAGCAGCCTCCGGACTAGCGGGGGGGAGGATGAGCAGTTCTTC | CASSLRTSGGEDEQFF | TRBD2 | TRBJ2-1 | once | TRBV7-9
TGTGCCAGCAGCGGGACTTCTTGGGAAAAACTGTTTTTT | CASSGTSWEKLFF | NA | TRBJ1-4 | NA | TRBV28
TGCGCCAGCAGCCAGCCCCCCGGGCGGGAGAGGAATGAGCAGTTCTTC | CASSQPPGRERNEQFF | TRBD2 | TRBJ2-1 | once | TRBV4-1
TGCGCCAGCAGCCAAAGCGGGAGCGGGAGGGCCAAAGGAGAGACCCAGTACTTC | CASSQSGSGRAKGETQYF | TRBD2 | TRBJ2-5 | NA | TRBV5-1
TGTGCCAGCAGCCTACAGGGCACTGAAGCTTTCTTT | CASSLQGTEAFF | NA | TRBJ1-1 | NA | TRBV6-5
TGTGCCAGCAGCTTGCGGTCAGCGGAAGGGTCCTACGAGCAGTACTTC | CASSLRSAEGSYEQYF | NA | TRBJ2-7 | NA | TRBV5-8
TGTGCCAGCAGCTTAGATGCAGGAGGGACTAGATCAGATACGCAGTATTTT | CASSLDAGGTRSDTQYF | TRBD2 | TRBJ2-3 | NA | TRBV11-2
TGTGCCAGCAGCCAGCGCCGGACTGAAGCTTTCTTT | CASSQRRTEAFF | NA | TRBJ1-1 | NA | TRBV7-9
TGTGCCGGGGGGAAGAGGGGAGTCAATGAGCAGTTCTTC | CAGGKRGVNEQFF | NA | TRBJ2-1 | NA | TRBV30
TGCGCCAGCAGTCCCCTAGGGACAGGGGGCTACAATGAGCAGTTCTTC | CASSPLGTGGYNEQFF | TRBD1 | TRBJ2-1 | NA | TRBV23-1
TGTGCCAGCAGCCCTCGAGGGGGACTAGCCCACTACGAGCAGTACTTC | CASSPRGGLAHYEQYF | TRBD2 | TRBJ2-7 | NA | TRBV5-6
TGTTCCAGCAGCTTAGGTCCTGGCGGGAGGCGTACCGGGGAGCTGTTTTTT | CSSSLGPGGRRTGELFF | TRBD2 | TRBJ2-2 | NA | TRBV7-9
TGTGCCAGCAGTTTAGTTCTAGCGGGAGGGCCAAGAGAGCAGTTCTTC | CASSLVLAGGPREQFF | TRBD2 | TRBJ2-1 | NA | TRBV27
TGTGCCAGTAGAAGCAGGACTCAGGACTCCTACGAGCAGTACTTC | CASRSRTQDSYEQYF | NA | TRBJ2-7 | NA | TRBV19
TGCAGCGTTGGTCTAGCGGGAGAGACCCAGTACTTC | CSVGLAGETQYF | TRBD2 | TRBJ2-5 | few | TRBV29-1
TGTGCTCACGGGGAGGCTTCCTCTGGGGCCAACGTCCTGACTTTC | CAHGEASSGANVLTF | NA | TRBJ2-6 | NA | TRBV5-4
TGTGCCAGCAGCCCGGGGACTAGCGGGATCACAGATACGCAGTATTTT | CASSPGTSGITDTQYF | TRBD2 | TRBJ2-3 | NA | TRBV5-4
TGCGCCAGCAGCTCGACCGGGACTAGCAAACGGGAGCAGTACTTC | CASSSTGTSKREQYF | TRBD2 | TRBJ2-7 | NA | TRBV5-1
TGCGCCAGCAGCTTGGAACCCCAGGGAACTAACTATGGCTACACCTTC | CASSLEPQGTNYGYTF | NA | TRBJ1-2 | NA | TRBV5-1
TGTGCCAGCAGTGCTCGGGGTGGTGGTACTGAAGCTTTCTTT | CASSARGGGTEAFF | NA | TRBJ1-1 | NA | TRBV27
TGTGCCAGCAGTCCTAGCGGGCTCGGGACCTACGAGCAGTACTTC | CASSPSGLGTYEQYF | TRBD2 | TRBJ2-7 | once | TRBV28
TGTGCCAGTAGTTTCCAATTAGCGGGGGATAACACCGGGGAGCTGTTTTTT | CASSFQLAGDNTGELFF | TRBD2 | TRBJ2-2 | NA | TRBV19
TGTGCCAGCAGCGTAGAAGGGACAGGGTATGGGGAGCAGTACTTC | CASSVEGTGYGEQYF | TRBD1 | TRBJ2-5 | NA | TRBV9
TGTGCCAGCAGACCCCCGGCGGGCCAAGAGACCCAGTACTTC | CASRPPAGQETQYF | NA | TRBJ2-5 | few | TRBV11-2
TGTGCCAGCAGCTTAAATGCGGGACTAGTCCCCAATGAGCAGTTCTTC | CASSLNAGLVPNEQFF | TRBD2 | TRBJ2-1 | NA | TRBV7-3
TGTGCCAGCAGTCCGACAGGGGTTAGTACCGGGGAGCTGTTTTTT | CASSPTGVSTGELFF | TRBD1 | TRBJ2-2 | once | TRBV27
TGTGCCAGTAGTAAACAGGCGACCAATCAGCCCCAGCATTTT | CASSKQATNQPQHF | NA | TRBJ1-5 | once | TRBV19
TGTGCCAGCAGCTTGTATGGACAGGGGAACACTGAAGCTTTCTTT | CASSLYGQGNTEAFF | TRBD1 | TRBJ1-1 | NA | TRBV5-6
TGTGCCAGCAGCCACACTAGCGGGAGTTTGGTTGAGCAGTTCTTC | CASSHTSGSLVEQFF | TRBD2 | TRBJ2-1 | NA | TRBV4-2
TGTGCCACGCAGGGTTTTCTGGTCCCCTACGAGCAGTACTTC | CATQGFLVPYEQYF | NA | TRBJ2-7 | once | TRBV6-1
TGTGCCAGCAGTGAGGGGACAGGGTACAATCAGCCCCAGCATTTT | CASSEGTGYNQPQHF | TRBD1 | TRBJ1-5 | NA | TRBV27
TGTGCCAGCTCAACTCTAGCGGAGGAGCAGTTCTTC | CASSTLAEEQFF | TRBD2 | TRBJ2-1 | NA | TRBV18
TGTGCCAGCAGCCCGGGACAGCCTAATGAAAAACTGTTTTTT | CASSPGQPNEKLFF | TRBD1 | TRBJ1-4 | NA | TRBV28
TGCGCCAGCAGCCGGGTCAGCGGGAGTGGCGGGGAGCTGTTTTTT | CASSRVSGSGGELFF | TRBD2 | TRBJ2-2 | NA | TRBV4-1
TGTGCCAGCAGTTACGGGACAGTGGGAAACACCATATATTTT | CASSYGTVGNTIYF | TRBD1 | TRBJ1-3 | NA | TRBV6-5